This T cell receptor (beta chain) was documented in a study of T cell responses to AZD1222 COVID-19 vaccine. Study-level information: Investigators merged groups given second doses at roughly 4 or roughly 12 weeks.

The CDR3 sequence is 14 residues long. The V end lost 0 bases, the J end lost 2 bases, and 8 bases lay between the germline ends. Germline V gene lookup returns CDR1 SGHNT and CDR2 YYREEE (reference sequence). Clones were sequenced by immunoSEQ multiplex PCR, and TCRdb holds only the in-frame ones, with some missing. The repertoire holds around 160,000 clones, with about 91% as singletons. The rearrangement uses TRBV5-4 and TRBJ1-2; D not resolved. Source: peripheral blood, taken on day 0 of AZD1222 vaccination. The sequence was obtained from an adult in good health. The CDR3 DNA follows: TGTGCCAGCAGCTTGGATGGTAGGAACTATGGCTACACCTTC. This sequence encodes CASSLDGRNYGYTF.